This entry describes one T cell receptor beta chain. The CDR3 is made up of 16 amino acids. Germline-derived CDR1 and CDR2 are SGHAT and FQNNGV. The V end was cut by 4 bases, the J end by 1 base, with 15 bases between. These data come from a study of STAT5B mutations in CD4+ large granular lymphocyte leukemia. The repertoire was sequenced with immunoSEQ multiplex PCR; TCRdb's copy has only in-frame clones and lacks some. The sample includes approximately 35,000 clones, 68% of them seen just once. The origin of this receptor is a human donor in good health. Sequencing used CD4+ T cells from blood buffy coats. V gene TRBV11-2 combines with J gene TRBJ2-3; D unresolved. The CDR3 region is CASSSRTGGRTDTQYF. As DNA, the CDR3 is TGTGCCAGCAGCTCAAGGACGGGTGGCCGCACAGATACGCAGTATTTT.